Below, 19 T cell receptor beta chains from the same sample are listed, as sequenced in a study of cytomegalovirus exposure and HLA in healthy donors (dated by TCRdb to about 2017). The receptor library was made with the immunoSEQ multiplex PCR assay. For the multiplex PCR, a mixture combining 60 forward primers for TCR Vbeta segments and 13 reverse primers for TCR Jbeta segments was used. This is the immuneACCESS table as TCRdb keeps it, with only in-frame sequences that have V and J called. A part of the clones is gone; compared with another copy, unresolved V genes explain less than half, and the rest is unexplained. This sample's table contains around 40,000 clones. Jointly, the top ten make up roughly 6.4% of the sample. The sample was PBMCs. These receptors were obtained from a human donor in good health.

The chain joins TRBV10-3 to TRBJ1-1; the D gene is possibly TRBD1 (5 bases). Trimming took off 6 bases at V and 1 base at J, with 18 bases between the two ends. Germline V gene sequence: CDR1 ENHRY, CDR2 SYGVKD. The CDR3 spans 16 residues. The CDR3 region has the DNA TGTGCCATCAGATTGACAGCGGAGGGAGAGAACACTGAAGCTTTCTTT. Residues: CAIRLTAEGENTEAFF.

This chain links TRBV19 with TRBJ2-7; TRBD1 matches at 8 bases. The germline V gene has CDR1 LNHDA and CDR2 SQIVND (reference sequence). This CDR3 region has 14 residues. Unmatched junction bases numbered 2, after V lost 4 bases and J lost 0 bases. CDR3 sequence reads: CASSTTGGSYEQYF. The CDR3 nucleotides are TGTGCCAGTAGTACAACAGGGGGCTCCTACGAGCAGTACTTC.

This chain connects TRBV15 to TRBJ1-1, with a possible D match to TRBD1 (5 bases). This CDR3 comprises 15 residues. Germline V CDR1 and CDR2: LNHNV, YYDKDF (reference sequence). With 0 bases removed from V and 1 base from J, the gap between germline ends came to 9 bases. CDR3 region: CATSRDRAANTEAFF. As DNA, the CDR3 is TGTGCCACCAGCAGAGACAGGGCAGCGAACACTGAAGCTTTCTTT.

The chain is built from TRBV30 and TRBJ1-6, with D unclear. Germline CDR1 reads GTSNPN; CDR2 reads SVGIG (reference sequence). The length of the CDR3 is 16 residues. Trimming took off 3 bases at V and 5 bases at J, with 17 bases between the two ends. This CDR3 reads CAWRPVKSVNNSPLHF. The CDR3 nucleotides read TGTGCCTGGAGACCTGTAAAAAGCGTAAATAATTCACCCCTCCACTTT.

This sequence joins TRBV5-1 and TRBJ1-1, with D tentatively TRBD1 (5 bases). V dropped 4 bases and J dropped 4 bases, with 11 bases sitting between them. The germline gives CDR1 SGHRS, CDR2 YFSETQ. The CDR3 contains 13 residues. The CDR3 sequence is CASSPDMATEAFF. The CDR3, as DNA: TGCGCCAGCAGCCCGGACATGGCCACTGAAGCTTTCTTT. The variable domain in full, completed from reference TRBV5-1 and TRBJ1-1, reads KAGVTQTPRYLIKTRGQQVTLSCSPISGHRSVSWYQQTPGQGLQFLFEYFSETQRNKGNFPGRFSGRQFSNSRSEMNVSTLELGDSALYLCASSPDMATEAFFGQGTRLTVV.

The rearrangement uses TRBV27 and TRBJ2-5; TRBD2 matches 8 bases. V lost 6 bases, J lost 1 base, and 13 bases stayed unmatched. The CDR3 runs 17 residues. Germline V lookup: CDR1 MNHEY, CDR2 SMNVEV (reference sequence). The CDR3 DNA reads TGTGCCAGCAGCCCAATCGGGGTAGCGGGGACCCAAGAGACCCAGTACTTC. Amino acid sequence: CASSPIGVAGTQETQYF.

The chain links TRBV6-6 to TRBJ1-5, with TRBD1 matching over 10 bases. V lost 4 bases and J lost 2; bases outside the gene matches: 5. The CDR3 runs 16 residues. Per the germline V gene, CDR1 is MNHNY and CDR2 is SVGAGI (reference sequence). Here the CDR3 reads CASSSVGTGGNQPQHF. In nucleotides, the CDR3 is TGTGCCAGCAGTTCCGTAGGGACAGGGGGCAATCAGCCCCAGCATTTT.

The genes are TRBV5-1 and TRBJ2-5; 7 positions match TRBD2. The J call is uncertain, as TRBJ2-7 better fits the DNA end. The CDR3 runs to 14 residues. Germline values: CDR1 SGHRS, CDR2 YFSETQ. CDR3 nucleotides: TGCGCCAGCAGCTTGAGGCTAGCTAGCGGCGAGCAGTACTTC. It specifies CASSLRLASGEQYF.

The rearrangement joins TRBV6-5 to TRBJ2-1; 9 bases match TRBD2. The CDR3 has 16 amino acids. CDR1 is MNHEY, CDR2 SVGAGI, per germline. J lost 5 bases, V lost 2 bases, and 7 bases had no gene match. The CDR3 DNA reads TGTGCCAGCAGTTACAGAGCGGGGGGAACCGACAATGAGCAGTTCTTC. Protein: CASSYRAGGTDNEQFF.

The chain employs TRBV6-1 and TRBJ2-3, with TRBD1 identical over 12 bases. With V trimmed by 11 bases and J by 5 bases, 5 bases remained unmatched. This CDR3 has 13 amino acids. Germline V CDR1 and CDR2: MNHNS, SASEGT. Written as DNA, the CDR3 is TGTGCCGGAAGGGACAGGGGGCGAGATACGCAGTATTTT. It is translated as CAGRDRGRDTQYF.

The CDR3 loop reads CASSFTGIDGYTF. The CDR3 region has the DNA TGTGCCAGCAGTTTTACAGGGATCGATGGCTACACCTTC. The chain recombines TRBV28 with TRBJ1-2; D possibly corresponds to TRBD1 (6 bases). This CDR3 has 13 residues. Looked up from germline, CDR1 is MDHEN and CDR2 is SYDVKM. V lost 3 bases to trimming and J lost 6 bases, with 11 bases between them.

The chain combines TRBV7-3 with TRBJ2-7; TRBD1 matches 9 bases. The CDR3 totals 14 residues. Germline values: CDR1 SGHTA, CDR2 FQGTGA. The trim removed 4 bases at V and 6 bases at J, leaving 7 bases unmatched. This CDR3 is CASSSGQGRGEQYF. CDR3 nucleotide sequence: TGTGCCAGCAGCTCGGGACAGGGCCGAGGCGAGCAGTACTTC.

The rearrangement links TRBV11-2 to TRBJ1-1; 12 bases match TRBD1. J gave up 5 bases and V 5 bases, and 12 bases lay outside the gene matches. Germline-derived CDR1 and CDR2 are SGHAT and FQNNGV. This CDR3 spans 17 amino acids. CDR3 in DNA: TGTGCCAGCAGCCCCGGGGGGACAGGGGGCGTATATACTGAAGCTTTCTTT. Translated: CASSPGGTGGVYTEAFF.

The chain joins TRBV4-1 to TRBJ1-1; 7 positions agree with TRBD1. V trimming: 4 bases; J trimming: 4 bases; junction bases outside the gene matches: 6. The CDR3 runs to 14 residues. Looked up from germline, CDR1 is MGHRA and CDR2 is YSYEKL. CDR3 in amino acids: CASSLEQGITEAFF. Here the CDR3 DNA reads TGCGCCAGCAGCCTAGAACAGGGGATCACTGAAGCTTTCTTT.

V gene TRBV19 combines with J gene TRBJ1-1; D might be TRBD1 (5 bases). CDR1 and CDR2 (germline): LNHDA, SQIVND (reference sequence). The CDR3 has 13 residues. Trimming stripped 4 bases from V and 4 bases from J, with 10 bases between. The CDR3 is CASSKQGPTEAFF. CDR3 nucleotides: TGTGCCAGTAGTAAGCAGGGTCCCACTGAAGCTTTCTTT. Together with reference TRBV19 and TRBJ1-1, the CDR3 gives the full variable domain: DGGITQSPKYLFRKEGQNVTLSCEQNLNHDAMYWYRQDPGQGLRLIYYSQIVNDFQKGDIAEGYSVSREKKESFPLTVTSAQKNPTAFYLCASSKQGPTEAFFGQGTRLTVV.

This clone is labeled medium-sized based on frequency. The rearrangement links TRBV5-4 to TRBJ1-6; D gene ambiguous. This CDR3 region has 12 residues. Germline CDR1 and CDR2: SGHNT and YYREEE (reference sequence). Trimming pared 4 bases from V and 11 bases from J, leaving 10 bases between. The CDR3 DNA reads TGTGCCAGCAGCCCCCGGGGAACACCCCTCCACTTT. It encodes CASSPRGTPLHF.

V and J are TRBV7-2 and TRBJ2-5, with TRBD1 as a possible D gene (6 bases). Germline-derived CDR1 and CDR2 are SGHTA and FQGNSA. CDR3 size: 14 residues. Trimming removed 1 base from V and 2 bases from J, with 8 bases in between. The CDR3 nucleotides are TGTGCCAGCAGCTTAGGGGGGCCTCAAGAGACCCAGTACTTC. Its translation: CASSLGGPQETQYF.

This rearrangement joins TRBV11-2 to TRBJ1-5; D call uncertain. V was clipped by 5 bases and J by 7 bases, with 15 bases between them. The CDR3 sequence is 14 residues long. Per germline, CDR1 SGHAT and CDR2 FQNNGV. This CDR3 reads CASSPDLSGQPQHF. The CDR3 DNA is TGTGCCAGCAGCCCCGACCTTTCGGGGCAGCCCCAGCATTTT.

The V call is TRBV10-3, the J call TRBJ1-1; D remains ambiguous. Trimming stripped 7 bases from V and 3 bases from J, with 15 bases between. CDR1 is ENHRY and CDR2 is SYGVKD in the germline V gene. This CDR3 is built from 14 residues. The DNA of the CDR3 is TGTGCCATCACGTCGAGGGCCGGGGACACTGAAGCTTTCTTT. Residues: CAITSRAGDTEAFF.